Sequencing of this T cell receptor beta chain was carried out in a study of shared clonotypes between healthy human individuals. The repertoire was sequenced with immunoSEQ multiplex PCR; TCRdb's copy has only in-frame clones and lacks some. The sample contains fewer than 600,000 clones, around 75% of which appear only once. The CDR3 sequence is 17 residues long. V dropped 2 bases and J dropped 0 bases, with 15 bases sitting between them. CDR1 and CDR2 (germline): MNHNS, SASEGT. The chain uses TRBV6-1 and TRBJ2-3, with a possible D match to TRBD2 (6 bases). Specimen: PBMCs. This TCR was recovered from a woman between 35 and 50 years old in good health. Some clones in this sample may be carry-over from other donors' samples. The CDR3 nucleotides are TGTGCCAGCAGTGAAAGGGCATTAGCGGAGAGCACAGATACGCAGTATTTT. It specifies CASSERALAESTDTQYF.